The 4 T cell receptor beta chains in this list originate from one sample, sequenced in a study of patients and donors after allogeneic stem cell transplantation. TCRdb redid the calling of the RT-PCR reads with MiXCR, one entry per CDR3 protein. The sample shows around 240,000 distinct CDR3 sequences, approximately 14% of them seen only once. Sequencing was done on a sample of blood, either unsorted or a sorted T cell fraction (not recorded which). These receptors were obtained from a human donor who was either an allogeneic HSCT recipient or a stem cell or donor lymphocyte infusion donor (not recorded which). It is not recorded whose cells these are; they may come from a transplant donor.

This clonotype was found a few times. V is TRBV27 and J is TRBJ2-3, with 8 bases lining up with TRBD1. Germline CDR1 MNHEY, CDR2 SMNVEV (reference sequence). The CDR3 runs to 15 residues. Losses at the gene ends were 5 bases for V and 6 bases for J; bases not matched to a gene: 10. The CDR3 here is CASSTTDREWDTQYF. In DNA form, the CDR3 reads TGTGCCAGCAGTACAACGGACAGGGAATGGGATACGCAGTATTTT.

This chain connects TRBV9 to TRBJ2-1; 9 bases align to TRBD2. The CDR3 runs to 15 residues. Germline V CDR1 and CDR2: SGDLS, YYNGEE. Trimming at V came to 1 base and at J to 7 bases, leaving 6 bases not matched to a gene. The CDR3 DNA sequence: TGTGCCAGCAGCGTATCAGCGGGGGGCAGGAATGAGCAGTTCTTC. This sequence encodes CASSVSAGGRNEQFF. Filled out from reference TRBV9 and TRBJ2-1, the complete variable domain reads DSGVTQTPKHLITATGQRVTLRCSPRSGDLSVYWYQQSLDQGLQFLIQYYNGEERAKGNILERFSAQQFPDLHSELNLSSLELGDSALYFCASSVSAGGRNEQFFGPGTRLTVL.

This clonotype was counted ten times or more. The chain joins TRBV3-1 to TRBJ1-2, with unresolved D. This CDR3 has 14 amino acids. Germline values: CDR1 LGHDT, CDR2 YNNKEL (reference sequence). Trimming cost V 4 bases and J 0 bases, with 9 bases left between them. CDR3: CASSRGASNYGYTF. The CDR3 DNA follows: TGTGCCAGCAGCCGGGGAGCCTCTAACTATGGCTACACCTTC.

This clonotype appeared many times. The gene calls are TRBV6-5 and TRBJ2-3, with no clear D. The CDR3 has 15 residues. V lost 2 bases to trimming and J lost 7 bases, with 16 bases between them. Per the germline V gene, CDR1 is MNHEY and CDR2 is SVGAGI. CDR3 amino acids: CASSYVGPLTHTQYF. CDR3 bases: TGTGCCAGCAGTTACGTAGGGCCCTTAACCCATACGCAGTATTTT.